This TCR beta chain was documented in a study of blood T cell repertoires in COVID-19. Per the original methods: Researchers report that nucleated cell counts were estimated from reference gene primer amplification. The method was immunoSEQ multiplex PCR; TCRdb's version includes in-frame clones alone and lacks a portion of them. That table is the source of V, J and clone size, and D and trimming were worked out from the DNA. This sample has about 200,000 clones, with 80% to 90% found just once. Trimming took 2 bases from V and 6 from J; bases not matched to a gene: 5. From germline, CDR1 is MNHEY and CDR2 SMNVEV (reference sequence). CDR3 size: 14 residues.

Sequencing was carried out using peripheral blood. The origin of this receptor is a human donor in a cohort sampled during active COVID-19. The V call is TRBV27, the J call TRBJ1-1; 8 bases align to TRBD1. CDR3 in amino acids: CASSLTTGVAEAFF. DNA of the CDR3: TGTGCCAGCAGTTTAACGACAGGGGTAGCTGAAGCTTTCTTT.